Presented here are 11 T cell receptor beta chains from one specimen sequenced in a study of T cell changes during pregnancy in multiple sclerosis. The protocol was immunoSEQ multiplex PCR, while the TCRdb copy is restricted to in-frame clones and leaves out a portion. The table lists about 73,000 clones, almost 95% of them singletons, with about 2.8% in the top ten. The input for sequencing was peripheral blood, taken in the third trimester of pregnancy. The receptors were sampled from a female donor in good health, enrolled as a control in a pregnancy study.

The chain recombines TRBV6-1 with TRBJ1-1; a weak D match, TRBD1 (6 bases). CDR1 is MNHNS, CDR2 SASEGT, per germline. The CDR3 contains 13 residues. V was clipped by 6 bases and J by 6 bases, with 14 bases between them. CDR3: CASRWRGGAEAFF. DNA for the CDR3: TGTGCCAGCAGATGGAGGGGGGGGGCTGAAGCTTTCTTT.

The CDR3, as DNA: TGCGCCAGCAGCTTGGCGGGGTCGAGGAGTCAGAGGACAGATACGCAGTATTTT. Protein sequence: CASSLAGSRSQRTDTQYF. The genes are TRBV5-1 and TRBJ2-3, with D tentatively TRBD2 (5 bases). Germline-derived CDR1 and CDR2 are SGHRS and YFSETQ. V lost 0 bases to trimming and J lost 3 bases, with 20 bases between them. The CDR3 is made up of 18 amino acids.

CDR3 residues: CSVRTGGLRGYTF. CDR3 bases: TGCAGCGTTAGGACAGGGGGCTTACGTGGCTACACCTTC. The chain is built from TRBV29-1 and TRBJ1-2; 11 bases map to TRBD1. Germline trimming cut 5 bases from V and 7 bases from J; bases unmatched to any gene: 6. The CDR3 extends over 13 amino acids. The germline gives CDR1 SQVTM, CDR2 ANQGSEA.

The chain links TRBV25-1 to TRBJ2-7, with 10 positions matching TRBD1. CDR3 length: 15 residues. V was pared by 3 bases and J by 7 bases, with 9 bases of the junction left unmatched. Germline V lookup: CDR1 MGHDK, CDR2 SYGVNS. CDR3 region: CASSDTRQGAREQYF. In nucleotides, the CDR3 is TGTGCCAGCAGTGATACAAGACAGGGGGCGAGGGAGCAGTACTTC.

V gene TRBV27 combines with J gene TRBJ2-3; D ambiguous. The germline CDR1 and CDR2 sequences are MNHEY and SMNVEV (reference sequence). The CDR3 runs to 15 residues. With 2 bases removed from V and 5 bases from J, the gap between germline ends came to 14 bases. CDR3 sequence (DNA): TGTGCCAGCAGTTTAGGCCCATATGATCTAGATACGCAGTATTTT. It is translated as CASSLGPYDLDTQYF.

The chain joins TRBV7-2 to TRBJ2-3; 8 bases match TRBD2. The junction had 6 bases not matched to a gene; V was cut back by 2 bases and J by 5 bases. Germline assignment: CDR1 SGHTA and CDR2 FQGNSA. This CDR3 is 15 amino acids long. CDR3 sequence: CASSLSSGGGDTQYF. In nucleotides, the CDR3 is TGTGCCAGCAGCTTAAGCAGCGGGGGAGGAGATACGCAGTATTTT.

This sequence joins TRBV19 and TRBJ1-2; tentatively, D is TRBD1 (6 bases). Per germline, CDR1 LNHDA and CDR2 SQIVND (reference sequence). This CDR3 is built from 14 residues. V was clipped by 7 bases and J by 1 base, with 13 bases between them. The CDR3 coding sequence is TGTGCCAGTACCTCACAGGGCTTTAACTATGGCTACACCTTC. This gives the protein CASTSQGFNYGYTF. The full variable domain, in which reference TRBV19 and TRBJ1-2 provide the parts outside the CDR3, is DGGITQSPKYLFRKEGQNVTLSCEQNLNHDAMYWYRQDPGQGLRLIYYSQIVNDFQKGDIAEGYSVSREKKESFPLTVTSAQKNPTAFYLCASTSQGFNYGYTFGSGTRLTVV.

This sequence joins TRBV28 and TRBJ2-2; no clear D. This CDR3 is built from 14 residues. Trimming cost V 3 bases and J 8 bases, with 13 bases left between them. In germline, CDR1 is MDHEN, CDR2 SYDVKM. The CDR3 loop reads CASSFGTPKGELFF. The CDR3 DNA follows: TGTGCCAGCAGTTTCGGTACGCCTAAGGGGGAGCTGTTTTTT.

V usage is TRBV28 and J usage is TRBJ1-1, with D possibly being TRBD1 (6 bases). Germline V gives CDR1 MDHEN, CDR2 SYDVKM. The CDR3 has 12 amino acids. The ends were cut back, 5 bases at V and 6 bases at J, with 10 bases in the middle. The CDR3, as DNA: TGTGCCAGCAGTGCATACAGGGCTGAAGCTTTCTTT. The encoded protein is CASSAYRAEAFF. Drawing the rest from reference TRBV28 and TRBJ1-1, the complete variable domain is DVKVTQSSRYLVKRTGEKVFLECVQDMDHENMFWYRQDPGLGLRLIYFSYDVKMKEKGDIPEGYSVSREKKERFSLILESASTNQTSMYLCASSAYRAEAFFGQGTRLTVV.

The rearrangement joins TRBV27 to TRBJ1-4; D remains unclear. Trimming took off 2 bases at V and 7 bases at J, with 14 bases between the two ends. The CDR3 has 15 amino acids. Germline CDR1 reads MNHEY; CDR2 reads SMNVEV (reference sequence). Written as DNA, the CDR3 is TGTGCCAGCAGTTTACGCCAGGTAGTCGGTGAAAAACTGTTTTTT. This translates into CASSLRQVVGEKLFF. Drawing the rest from reference TRBV27 and TRBJ1-4, the complete variable domain is EAQVTQNPRYLITVTGKKLTVTCSQNMNHEYMSWYRQDPGLGLRQIYYSMNVEVTDKGDVPEGYKVSRKEKRNFPLILESPSPNQTSLYFCASSLRQVVGEKLFFGSGTQLSVL.

This chain joins TRBV4-2 and TRBJ2-2; TRBD2 aligns across 7 bases. Looked up from germline, CDR1 is LGHNA and CDR2 is YNFKEQ. J was trimmed by 5 bases and V by 0 bases; bases with no gene match: 6. CDR3 length: 16 residues. The CDR3 sequence: CASSQERGRGTGELFF. The CDR3 DNA follows: TGTGCCAGCAGCCAAGAGCGCGGGAGAGGGACCGGGGAGCTGTTTTTT.